The 29 T cell receptor beta chains listed next were all sequenced from one sample in a study of T cell repertoires in cytomegalovirus infection (dated by TCRdb to about 2019). TCRdb names Illumina HiSeq 1500 as the instrument used. Using fastp trimming at Q25 and MiXCR clonotype assembly, TCRdb reanalyzed the public sequencing data and kept in-frame beta chains. CDR3 protein sequences are deduplicated, and each keeps its most common genes and DNA. This sample holds about 220,000 distinct CDR3 sequences; roughly two fifths were observed only once. Of the sample, 55% to 60% falls within the top ten clones. The meaning of the sample's treatment or condition label: in vitro stimulation with specific CMV peptide epitopes to enrich CMV-specific T cells. The antigens these receptors bind are not known. The source was CD8+ T cells from cultured PBMCs, collected from culture after CMV antigen stimulation. These receptors were obtained from a human donor in good health (CMV status not recorded). Some clones in this sample may be carry-over from other donors' samples.

This chain joins TRBV5-5 and TRBJ2-7; D not resolved. The CDR3 is made up of 12 amino acids. Germline V gene lookup returns CDR1 SGHKS and CDR2 YYEKEE (reference sequence). Deletions cut 2 bases from V and 6 bases from J, with 9 bases between. DNA of the CDR3: TGTGCCAGCAGCTTCGCCGGGTTCGAGCAGTACTTC. Translation gives CASSFAGFEQYF.

In this sample, this clonotype turned up a few times. V usage is TRBV27 and J usage is TRBJ1-6; 10 positions match TRBD1. The CDR3 is 14 residues long. V gave up 5 bases and J gave up 13 bases; unmatched junction bases: 8. Germline V gene sequence: CDR1 MNHEY, CDR2 SMNVEV (reference sequence). In DNA, the CDR3 is TGTGCCAGCAGTCCCCGACAGGGGGCGCGTCCCCTCCACTTT. This codes for CASSPRQGARPLHF.

The V call is TRBV28, the J call TRBJ2-7; D call uncertain. Trimming shortened V by 9 bases and J by 4 bases, and 16 bases separated the two germline ends. CDR1 is MDHEN, CDR2 SYDVKM, per germline. This CDR3 spans 13 amino acids. The CDR3: CASFSFQAYEQYF. The CDR3 DNA sequence: TGTGCCAGTTTCAGCTTTCAGGCGTACGAGCAGTACTTC.

This rearrangement joins TRBV7-2 to TRBJ1-4; D is ambiguous. The CDR3 is 14 amino acids. V lost 5 bases and J 6 bases, leaving 13 bases between the germline ends. Germline loops: CDR1 SGHTA, CDR2 FQGNSA. CDR3 bases: TGTGCCAGCAGCCTTACCTTACTACATGAAAAACTGTTTTTT. Amino acid sequence: CASSLTLLHEKLFF.

The rearrangement uses TRBV28 and TRBJ2-1; the D is unclear. Germline assignment: CDR1 MDHEN and CDR2 SYDVKM. The ends were cut back, 4 bases at V and 5 bases at J, with 3 bases in the middle. CDR3 length equals 11 residues. The CDR3 region has the DNA TGTGCCAGCAGTTGGCACAATGAGCAGTTCTTC. Translation: CASSWHNEQFF.

The V gene is TRBV7-6, the J gene TRBJ2-1; 11 bases agree with TRBD2. Trimming cost V 1 base and J 9 bases; bases outside gene matches: 2. CDR1 is SGHVS and CDR2 is FNYEAQ in the germline V gene. The CDR3 sequence is 14 residues long. CDR3 DNA sequence: TGTGCCAGCAGCTTAGTAGCGGGGGGGGGTGAGCAGTTCTTC. Translated, it gives CASSLVAGGGEQFF. Complete variable domain (other parts from reference TRBV7-6 and TRBJ2-1): GAGVSQSPRYKVTKRGQDVALRCDPISGHVSLYWYRQALGQGPEFLTYFNYEAQQDKSGLPNDRFSAERPEGSISTLTIQRTEQRDSAMYRCASSLVAGGGEQFFGPGTRLTVL.

The sample holds a few counts of this clonotype. One end of the junction fails to match germline, which may point to a read error. This sequence joins TRBV7-6 and TRBJ2-1, with 10 bases aligning to TRBD2. The CDR3 loop spans 13 amino acids. The germline CDR1 and CDR2 sequences are SGHVS and FNYEAQ. This CDR3 is CASSLGLANEQFF. CDR3 DNA sequence: TGTGCTAGCAGCTTGGGACTAGCGAATGAGCAGTTCTTC.

The V and J genes are TRBV27 and TRBJ1-1; no definite D call. CDR3 length: 14 residues. The germline CDR1 and CDR2 sequences are MNHEY and SMNVEV (reference sequence). The germline V and J ends were trimmed by 3 bases and 4 bases, with 12 bases remaining between them. The CDR3 DNA is TGTGCCAGCAGTTTCCGGGATACGACCACTGAAGCTTTCTTT. It specifies CASSFRDTTTEAFF.

This clonotype occurred many times. V gene TRBV7-2 combines with J gene TRBJ2-7, with D unresolved. CDR3 length equals 15 residues. Trimming took 1 base from V and 4 from J, leaving 14 bases between them. The germline V gene has CDR1 SGHTA and CDR2 FQGNSA. The CDR3 region has the DNA TGTGCCAGCAGCTTAGAAGGTTCAGGCATATACGAGCAGTACTTC. This sequence encodes CASSLEGSGIYEQYF.

The chain joins TRBV27 to TRBJ2-1; TRBD1 aligns across 9 bases. The CDR3 spans 13 residues. The V gene's germline CDR1 is MNHEY and CDR2 SMNVEV (reference sequence). V lost 6 bases, J lost 8 bases, and 5 bases stayed unmatched. In nucleotides, the CDR3 is TGTGCCAGCAGAGGGACAGGGAAGGATGAGCAGTTCTTC. Protein sequence: CASRGTGKDEQFF.

This clonotype was recorded a few times. The chain links TRBV7-6 to TRBJ2-3; D is ambiguous. Germline V lookup: CDR1 SGHVS, CDR2 FNYEAQ. Trimming shortened V by 0 bases and J by 4 bases, and 11 bases separated the two germline ends. The CDR3 consists of 15 residues. CDR3 in DNA: TGTGCCAGCAGCTTAGCGGGCGGTATGGCAGATACGCAGTATTTT. Translation gives CASSLAGGMADTQYF.

V is TRBV15 and J is TRBJ2-3; D is possibly TRBD2 (5 bases). V was clipped by 0 bases and J by 4 bases, with 17 bases between them. Germline CDR1 LNHNV, CDR2 YYDKDF (reference sequence). The CDR3 totals 17 residues. The CDR3 reads CATSRDRGHFGADTQYF. In DNA, the CDR3 is TGTGCCACCAGCAGAGATAGAGGGCATTTTGGGGCAGATACGCAGTATTTT.

This clonotype was observed a few times. This rearrangement joins TRBV10-3 to TRBJ2-1, with D unclear. Germline-derived CDR1 and CDR2 are ENHRY and SYGVKD. The CDR3 runs 13 residues. Trimming stripped 7 bases from V and 7 bases from J, with 14 bases between. The CDR3 loop is CAINHPEGNEQFF. As DNA, the CDR3 is TGTGCCATCAACCACCCGGAAGGGAATGAGCAGTTCTTC.

The rearrangement joins TRBV19 to TRBJ1-4; D not resolved. V was pared by 3 bases and J by 7 bases, with 15 bases between. Germline CDR1 and CDR2: LNHDA and SQIVND (reference sequence). The CDR3 runs 15 residues. CDR3 nucleotides: TGTGCCAGTAGTATTCCTACGACCCGGTCTGAAAAACTGTTTTTT. Protein: CASSIPTTRSEKLFF.

CDR3 DNA: TGTGCCAGCAGTGAAGGGTCGACCGGGGAGCTGTTTTTT. Amino acids: CASSEGSTGELFF. The V and J genes are TRBV2 and TRBJ2-2; the D is unclear. The CDR3 extends over 13 amino acids. Trimming pared 1 base from V and 5 bases from J, leaving 5 bases between. The germline gives CDR1 SNHLY, CDR2 FYNNEI.

Remarks on this clonotype: One end of the junction is discordant with germline, which a read error may explain. This chain links TRBV11-2 with TRBJ2-1; D is unresolved. Germline values: CDR1 SGHAT, CDR2 FQNNGV. The CDR3 consists of 15 residues. CDR3 sequence: CASSLVRTVRNQQFF. Here the CDR3 DNA reads TGTGCCAGCAGCTTAGTCCGGACGGTACGCAATCAGCAGTTCTTC.

The chain has TRBV4-1 and TRBJ1-1; D may be TRBD1 (6 bases). The germline V and J ends were trimmed by 3 bases and 1 base, with 18 bases remaining between them. This CDR3 is 17 amino acids long. Per the germline V gene, CDR1 is MGHRA and CDR2 is YSYEKL. For the CDR3, the DNA is TGCGCCAGCAGCCAGGTGAGGGGGTACCCCGGGAACACTGAAGCTTTCTTT. Translating gives CASSQVRGYPGNTEAFF.

This clonotype was counted only a few times. The chain has TRBV28 and TRBJ1-1; D remains unclear. Trimming took 1 base from V and 3 from J, leaving 3 bases between them. Per germline, CDR1 MDHEN and CDR2 SYDVKM. The CDR3 extends over 12 amino acids. CDR3 residues: CASSLYDTEAFF. The CDR3 coding sequence is TGTGCCAGCAGTTTATACGACACTGAAGCTTTCTTT.

The chain links TRBV12-3 or TRBV12-4 to TRBJ2-5; D could derive from TRBD1 or TRBD2 (5 bases each). The V end was cut by 6 bases, the J end by 4 bases, with 15 bases between. CDR3 length: 14 residues. The DNA for the CDR3 is TGTGCCAGCAGCCCAGGTTGGGGGAGAGAGACCCAGTACTTC. Translation: CASSPGWGRETQYF.

The chain is built from TRBV4-1 and TRBJ1-2; no clear D gene. CDR1 MGHRA and CDR2 YSYEKL come from the germline V gene. V lost 0 bases and J lost 6, with 11 bases in between. The CDR3 extends over 14 amino acids. CDR3 nucleotides: TGCGCCAGCAGCCAAGATCCAGGAAATAATGGCTACACCTTC. It encodes CASSQDPGNNGYTF.

This rearrangement joins TRBV13 to TRBJ2-7, with D possibly TRBD1 on 6 matching bases. Germline CDR1 and CDR2: PRHDT and FYEKMQ (reference sequence). CDR3 length: 15 residues. Trimming stripped 4 bases from V and 1 base from J, with 14 bases between. CDR3 DNA: TGTGCCAGCAGCTCCCTCAGGGGAAGTTCCTACGAGCAGTACTTC. Protein sequence: CASSSLRGSSYEQYF.

This clonotype was seen a few times. This chain connects TRBV7-3 to TRBJ2-7; 13 bases line up with TRBD2. This CDR3 spans 16 amino acids. V gave up 5 bases and J gave up 2 bases; unmatched junction bases: 6. Germline CDR1 and CDR2: SGHTA and FQGTGA. The CDR3 reads CASSRGGTSGTYEQYF. The CDR3 DNA follows: TGTGCCAGCAGCCGAGGGGGGACTAGCGGGACCTACGAGCAGTACTTC.

The chain employs TRBV7-9 and TRBJ2-1; D is perhaps TRBD1 or TRBD2 (6 bases each). Deletions cut 7 bases from V and 4 bases from J, with 14 bases between. Germline V CDR1 and CDR2: SEHNR, FQNEAQ (reference sequence). The CDR3 is made up of 14 amino acids. In DNA, the CDR3 is TGTGCCAGCACCCTACGAGGGGGGTACAATGAGCAGTTCTTC. It is translated as CASTLRGGYNEQFF.

This clonotype has just a few counts. The chain is built from TRBV28 and TRBJ2-7; tentatively, D is TRBD1 (6 bases). The V and J ends lost 2 bases and 2 bases respectively, with 16 bases between them. Looked up from germline, CDR1 is MDHEN and CDR2 is SYDVKM. The CDR3 has 16 residues. The CDR3 reads CASSLTRGTFAYEQYF. The CDR3 DNA reads TGTGCCAGCAGTTTAACGAGGGGGACCTTTGCCTACGAGCAGTACTTC.

Concerning this clonotype: Because the CDR3's place on the DNA is in doubt, the DNA is left out and the CDR3 is given as listed by TCRdb. The gene calls are TRBV7-6 and TRBJ2-1; the DNA was not used to check the table's D call, TRBD2. The CDR3 contains 20 residues when both ends are counted. Germline V gene data show CDR1 as SGHVS and CDR2 as FNYEAQ. CDR3: CASSPVAGGITGPVYNELFF.

This sequence joins TRBV7-8 and TRBJ2-7, with D possibly matching TRBD1 (5 bases). The CDR3 length is 13 residues. Germline V gene sequence: CDR1 SGHVS, CDR2 FQNEAQ. Deletions cut 5 bases from V and 3 bases from J, with 11 bases between. CDR3: CASSHKDIYEQYF. The CDR3 DNA is TGTGCCAGCAGCCATAAGGACATCTACGAGCAGTACTTC. The full variable domain, in which reference TRBV7-8 and TRBJ2-7 provide the parts outside the CDR3, is GAGVSQSPRYKVAKRGQDVALRCDPISGHVSLFWYQQALGQGPEFLTYFQNEAQLDKSGLPSDRFFAERPEGSVSTLKIQRTQQEDSAVYLCASSHKDIYEQYFGPGTRLTVT.

This clonotype was seen a handful of times. The chain links TRBV7-6 to TRBJ1-1; D might be TRBD1 (6 bases). Between the trimmed V and J ends, which lost 4 bases and 7 bases, there was a span of 19 bases. The CDR3 contains 15 residues. Germline V lookup: CDR1 SGHVS, CDR2 FNYEAQ. The CDR3 DNA reads as TGTGCCAGCAGCTCACGACGTGACAGGAGCAGTGAAGCTTTCTTT. Translation gives CASSSRRDRSSEAFF. The entire variable domain, with the rest obtained from reference TRBV7-6 and TRBJ1-1, is as follows: GAGVSQSPRYKVTKRGQDVALRCDPISGHVSLYWYRQALGQGPEFLTYFNYEAQQDKSGLPNDRFSAERPEGSISTLTIQRTEQRDSAMYRCASSSRRDRSSEAFFGQGTRLTVV.

The V call is TRBV5-6, the J call TRBJ2-1; 7 bases match TRBD2. Germline-derived CDR1 and CDR2 are SGHDT and YYEEEE. With 2 bases clipped from V and 0 bases from J, the junction kept 26 bases outside the gene matches. This CDR3 is built from 23 residues. CDR3 sequence: CASSLRRPDQTSGGRSSYNEQFF. The CDR3 DNA reads as TGTGCCAGCAGCTTACGTCGCCCAGACCAGACGTCGGGGGGTAGGAGCTCCTACAATGAGCAGTTCTTC.

The V and J genes are TRBV20-1 and TRBJ2-2; D unclear. Deletions cut 5 bases from V and 2 bases from J, with 3 bases between. This CDR3 has 11 residues. Germline CDR1 reads DFQATT; CDR2 reads SNEGSKA (reference sequence). CDR3 in amino acids: CSAPNTGELFF. The DNA for the CDR3 is TGCAGTGCTCCTAACACCGGGGAGCTGTTTTTT.